A selection of T cell receptor beta chains follows, all from one sample in a study of cytomegalovirus exposure and HLA in healthy donors. Generated by immunoSEQ multiplex PCR, the TCRdb table keeps only in-frame clones and is missing some. Of fewer than 140,000 clones listed, 65% to 80% are singletons. Sequencing was carried out using PBMCs. The receptors were gathered from a woman aged 45 to 65 in good health and CMV-seropositive. The CDR3 runs from the conserved cysteine through the conserved F or W. A D gene is named only where the DNA matches it firmly. Some rows mark clone size as missing; the rest say once, few, many or name a class of expanded clone.

size | J | D | V | DNA | CDR3
NA | TRBJ2-3 | NA | TRBV7-3 | TGTGCCAGCAGCTTAAGGAGGGCAGGGCGTACCACAGATACGCAGTATTTT | CASSLRRAGRTTDTQYF
NA | TRBJ2-2 | NA | TRBV14 | TGTGCCAGCAGCCAAGTGTACGGGGAGCTGTTTTTT | CASSQVYGELFF
NA | TRBJ1-6 | NA | TRBV5-4 | TGTGCCAGCAGCTTGATGATCGGGGGCTCCTATAATTCACCCCTCCACTTT | CASSLMIGGSYNSPLHF
NA | TRBJ2-3 | NA | TRBV9 | TGTGCCAGCAGCGTAGTGAGGGGGGGTGCAGATACGCAGTATTTT | CASSVVRGGADTQYF
NA | TRBJ1-4 | NA | TRBV28 | TGTGCCAGCAGTTGGGCAGGGCTGGGTAGGGGTGAAAAACTGTTTTTT | CASSWAGLGRGEKLFF
NA | TRBJ1-2 | TRBD1 | TRBV7-3 | TGTGCCAGCAGTCGAGGGACAGGGGATGGCTACACCTTC | CASSRGTGDGYTF
NA | TRBJ1-4 | TRBD1 | TRBV5-1 | TGCGCCAGCAGCCCGGAGCCGCCGGGACAGGGCGGAAAACTGTTTTTT | CASSPEPPGQGGKLFF
once | TRBJ2-1 | NA | TRBV6-5 | TGTGCCAGCTCTAATACAGTGTACAATGAGCAGTTCTTC | CASSNTVYNEQFF
once | TRBJ1-2 | NA | TRBV14 | TGTGCCAGCAGCGTCGACAGTATCTATGGCTACACCTTC | CASSVDSIYGYTF
NA | TRBJ2-1 | NA | TRBV7-9 | TGTGCCAGCAGCCACCGGGACAACTACAATGAGCAGTTCTTC | CASSHRDNYNEQFF
NA | TRBJ1-2 | NA | TRBV28 | TGTGCCAGCAGGAAACGACAGGTCGGAGGCTACACCTTC | CASRKRQVGGYTF
NA | TRBJ2-5 | TRBD2 | TRBV13 | TGTGCCAGCAGCATAAGACTAGCGGGGCAAGAGACCCAGTACTTC | CASSIRLAGQETQYF
NA | TRBJ1-2 | NA | TRBV7-2 | TGTGCCAGCAGCTTGAAGGGGTCAGAGTATGGCTACACCTTC | CASSLKGSEYGYTF
NA | TRBJ1-5 | NA | TRBV18 | TGTGCCAGCTCACCCCAGGGGCGGCAGCCCCAGCATTTT | CASSPQGRQPQHF
NA | TRBJ1-2 | TRBD1 | TRBV9 | TGTGCCAGCAGCGCCTGGACAGGGGGCGGGAACTATGGCTACACCTTC | CASSAWTGGGNYGYTF
once | TRBJ1-2 | TRBD1 | TRBV7-9 | TGTTCCAGCGGGGGACAGACTGTGGGCTACACCTTC | CSSGGQTVGYTF